These 31 T cell receptor beta chains were all obtained from the same sample, sequenced in a study of graft-versus-host responses after intestinal transplantation. TCRdb's copy holds only in-frame clones and misses some; the assay was immunoSEQ multiplex PCR. The sample includes approximately 28,000 clones, about 85% of them seen just once. The source material was PBMCs, sampled about 430 days after intestinal transplantation. The receptor source for this set is a human patient who received an intestinal transplant, so some T cells may come from the graft donor.

This clone was counted once. The chain uses TRBV27 and TRBJ2-3; the D gene is possibly TRBD2 (5 bases). This CDR3 spans 18 amino acids. Between the trimmed V and J ends, which lost 0 bases and 8 bases, there was a span of 24 bases. Germline CDR1 and CDR2: MNHEY and SMNVEV (reference sequence). The chain's CDR3 is CASSLSPTLVNSGSTQYF. CDR3 nucleotide sequence: TGTGCCAGCAGTTTATCTCCGACACTAGTAAATTCTGGATCTACGCAGTATTTT.

The chain couples TRBV9 to TRBJ2-5; possible D gene TRBD2, 6 bases. The J call is doubtful: the DNA matches TRBJ2-7 better. This CDR3 comprises 15 residues. From germline, CDR1 is SGDLS and CDR2 YYNGEE. The CDR3: CASSEGIGGRYEQYF. Here the CDR3 DNA reads TGTGCCAGCAGCGAGGGGATTGGGGGGAGGTACGAGCAGTACTTC.

The genes are TRBV18 and TRBJ2-7; 9 bases are shared with TRBD2. CDR3 length: 14 residues. The V gene end was trimmed by 1 base and the J gene end by 3 bases; junction bases not matched to a gene: 1. Germline loops: CDR1 KGHSH, CDR2 LQKENI. CDR3 nucleotides: TGTGCCAGCTCACCACAGCGGGAGGACTACGAGCAGTACTTC. Translated, it gives CASSPQREDYEQYF. The variable domain in full, with the rest retrieved from reference TRBV18 and TRBJ2-7, is NAGVMQNPRHLVRRRGQEARLRCSPMKGHSHVYWYRQLPEEGLKFMVYLQKENIIDESGMPKERFSAEFPKEGPSILRIQQVVRGDSAAYFCASSPQREDYEQYFGPGTRLTVT.

The chain combines TRBV4-1 with TRBJ1-5; D may be TRBD1 (6 bases). Looked up from germline, CDR1 is MGHRA and CDR2 is YSYEKL. The CDR3 extends over 15 amino acids. The ends were cut back, 0 bases at V and 9 bases at J, with 15 bases in the middle. The CDR3 DNA sequence: TGCGCCAGCAGCCAAGATTGGGGGGCCGTCGTGCCCCAGCATTTT. Protein: CASSQDWGAVVPQHF.

The gene calls are TRBV19 and TRBJ2-2, with TRBD2 identical over 10 bases. Germline trimming cut 6 bases from V and 1 base from J; bases unmatched to any gene: 2. The germline V gene has CDR1 LNHDA and CDR2 SQIVND (reference sequence). The CDR3 consists of 15 residues. CDR3 residues: CASSRLAGNTGELFF. DNA for the CDR3: TGTGCCAGTAGCAGACTAGCGGGGAACACCGGGGAGCTGTTTTTT.

J is TRBJ2-7 and V is TRBV27; possible D gene TRBD2, 5 bases. Germline CDR1 and CDR2: MNHEY and SMNVEV (reference sequence). The CDR3 contains 15 residues. V shed 2 bases and J shed 0 bases, with 11 bases lying between them. This CDR3 reads CASSLIRGSSYEQYF. DNA for the CDR3: TGTGCCAGCAGTTTAATCCGGGGAAGCTCCTACGAGCAGTACTTC.

This clone has only a few counts. The chain joins TRBV13 to TRBJ2-1; the D is unclear. V gave up 2 bases and J gave up 0 bases, with 11 bases separating them. The CDR3 is 16 amino acids. CDR1 PRHDT and CDR2 FYEKMQ come from the germline V gene (reference sequence). CDR3 in DNA: TGTGCCAGCAGCTTAAAAGCGCCGAGCTCCTACAATGAGCAGTTCTTC. This translates into CASSLKAPSSYNEQFF.

The genes are TRBV19 and TRBJ1-5; 7 nucleotides agree with TRBD1. CDR3 length equals 16 residues. Losses at the gene ends were 0 bases for V and 1 base for J; bases not matched to a gene: 3. The V gene's germline CDR1 is LNHDA and CDR2 SQIVND (reference sequence). CDR3 in amino acids: CASSIDQGGSNQPQHF. The CDR3 DNA follows: TGTGCCAGTAGTATAGACCAGGGGGGGAGCAATCAGCCCCAGCATTTT.

The chain has TRBV21-1 and TRBJ1-1; TRBD1 is taken as the D call from the table, unchecked against the DNA. TRBV21-1 is flagged as a pseudogene. The CDR3 spans 14 residues. CDR3 residues: CASSLPGVGTEAFF. The CDR3 nucleotides are TGTGCCAGCAGCCTTCCAGGGGTGGGGACTGAAGCTTTCTTT.

The chain is built from TRBV5-1 and TRBJ2-7, with no clear D. The V end was cut by 1 base, the J end by 1 base, with 6 bases between. Germline CDR1 and CDR2: SGHRS and YFSETQ. This CDR3 contains 13 residues. The CDR3 is CASSLLGSYEQYF. CDR3 bases: TGCGCCAGCAGCTTGTTGGGTTCCTACGAGCAGTACTTC.

The V gene is TRBV19, the J gene TRBJ1-1; TRBD1 agrees at 10 bases. V trimming: 6 bases; J trimming: 1 base; junction bases outside the gene matches: 2. The CDR3 runs to 14 residues. Germline values: CDR1 LNHDA, CDR2 SQIVND (reference sequence). The CDR3 loop reads CASRDRGENTEAFF. The DNA of the CDR3 is TGTGCCAGTAGGGACAGGGGGGAGAACACTGAAGCTTTCTTT.

V usage is TRBV5-1 and J usage is TRBJ1-1; D is undetermined. Trimming shortened V by 1 base and J by 1 base, and 5 bases separated the two germline ends. The CDR3 has 13 residues. Germline values: CDR1 SGHRS, CDR2 YFSETQ. CDR3 sequence (DNA): TGCGCCAGCAGCTTGCCGCCGAACACTGAAGCTTTCTTT. As protein: CASSLPPNTEAFF.

The rearrangement joins TRBV7-9 to TRBJ1-1; TRBD1 agrees at 12 bases. With V trimmed by 11 bases and J by 0 bases, 4 bases remained unmatched. The germline V gene encodes CDR1 SEHNR and CDR2 FQNEAQ (reference sequence). The CDR3 consists of 14 residues. The CDR3 DNA reads as TGTGCCGCCGGGGACAGGGGGCTGAACACTGAAGCTTTCTTT. Its translation: CAAGDRGLNTEAFF.

This clone was seen once. V gene TRBV10-3 combines with J gene TRBJ2-1; 10 nucleotides line up with TRBD2. J gave up 1 base and V 5 bases, and 2 bases lay outside the gene matches. Germline values: CDR1 ENHRY, CDR2 SYGVKD. The CDR3 sequence is 15 residues long. The CDR3 loop reads CAISTSGDSYNEQFF. In nucleotides, the CDR3 is TGTGCCATCAGTACTAGCGGGGATTCCTACAATGAGCAGTTCTTC.

This clone appeared a single time. The chain combines TRBV4-3 with TRBJ2-3; 8 bases fit TRBD1. V shed 0 bases and J 8 bases; nucleotides not matched to a gene: 7. The germline CDR1 and CDR2 sequences are LGHNA and YSLEER. The length of the CDR3 is 15 residues. As DNA, the CDR3 is TGCGCCAGCAGCCAAGATCGCCAGGGGGCCGGTACGCAGTATTTT. It codes for CASSQDRQGAGTQYF.

The V and J genes are TRBV30 and TRBJ1-1; 9 bases fit TRBD1. The CDR3 spans 13 residues. V lost 7 bases, J lost 3 bases, and 6 bases stayed unmatched. The germline gives CDR1 GTSNPN, CDR2 SVGIG (reference sequence). The CDR3 here is CAFTGQGHTEAFF. CDR3 DNA sequence: TGTGCCTTCACGGGACAGGGACACACTGAAGCTTTCTTT.

J is TRBJ1-5 and V is TRBV4-1; 7 bases agree with TRBD1. V was clipped by 4 bases and J by 0 bases; unmatched bases: 3. Per the germline V gene, CDR1 is MGHRA and CDR2 is YSYEKL. This CDR3 has 15 residues. CDR3 sequence reads: CASSRTGNSNQPQHF. CDR3 DNA: TGCGCCAGCAGCCGGACAGGCAATAGCAATCAGCCCCAGCATTTT.

The chain is built from TRBV5-4 and TRBJ2-5; no clear D gene. The CDR3 sequence is 13 residues long. Germline assignment: CDR1 SGHNT and CDR2 YYREEE (reference sequence). Trimming removed 0 bases at V and 5 bases at J, with 8 bases between. The CDR3 sequence is CASSLAPRETQYF. Written as DNA, the CDR3 is TGTGCCAGCAGCTTGGCCCCGCGGGAGACCCAGTACTTC.

This clone has only a few counts. The CDR3 DNA is TGTGCCAGCCGGGCGGAATCCTACTATAATTCACCCCTCCACTTT. It translates to CASRAESYYNSPLHF. The chain links TRBV6-6 to TRBJ1-6; D gene uncertain. The CDR3 extends over 15 amino acids. The germline V gene has CDR1 MNHNY and CDR2 SVGAGI (reference sequence). Trimming stripped 8 bases from V and 3 bases from J, with 14 bases between.

This chain links TRBV18 with TRBJ2-5, with D unclear. This CDR3 contains 13 residues. Trimming pared 4 bases from V and 11 bases from J, leaving 17 bases between. CDR1 is KGHSH and CDR2 is LQKENI in the germline V gene. Here the CDR3 DNA reads TGTGCCAGCTCACGATCCCCGGCAGCAAGGCAGTACTTC. This gives the protein CASSRSPAARQYF.

This rearrangement joins TRBV11-2 to TRBJ2-7; D might be TRBD1 (6 bases). The CDR3 is made up of 13 amino acids. V dropped 2 bases and J dropped 6 bases, with 11 bases sitting between them. The germline V gene encodes CDR1 SGHAT and CDR2 FQNNGV. The CDR3 here is CASSLSGQTEQYF. DNA of the CDR3: TGTGCCAGCAGCTTAAGTGGACAGACCGAGCAGTACTTC.

The chain uses TRBV30 and TRBJ1-5, with a tentative D call TRBD1 (5 bases). CDR1 GTSNPN and CDR2 SVGIG come from the germline V gene (reference sequence). This CDR3 comprises 12 residues. Trimming took 2 bases from V and 4 from J, leaving 6 bases between them. This CDR3 is CAWSPGNQPQHF. The CDR3 bases are TGTGCCTGGAGTCCAGGGAATCAGCCCCAGCATTTT.

This chain connects TRBV9 to TRBJ1-6, with D uncertain. Germline values: CDR1 SGDLS, CDR2 YYNGEE. V dropped 1 base and J dropped 7 bases, with 9 bases sitting between them. The CDR3 contains 14 residues. CDR3 amino acids: CASSVPPPNSPLHF. In nucleotides, the CDR3 is TGTGCCAGCAGCGTACCCCCGCCGAATTCACCCCTCCACTTT.

The chain uses TRBV30 and TRBJ2-7; D call uncertain. V gave up 0 bases and J gave up 3 bases, with 6 bases separating them. The CDR3 runs to 12 residues. CDR1 is GTSNPN, CDR2 SVGIG, per germline (reference sequence). CDR3 amino acids: CAWSVSLYEQYF. CDR3 sequence (DNA): TGTGCCTGGAGTGTTTCCCTCTACGAGCAGTACTTC.

The V and J genes are TRBV5-4 and TRBJ1-1; 7 bases match TRBD1. This CDR3 is 14 amino acids long. Germline CDR1 SGHNT, CDR2 YYREEE (reference sequence). V dropped 2 bases and J dropped 4; count of bases not matched to a gene: 5. The CDR3 coding sequence is TGTGCCAGCAGCTTAAACCGGGACAGCACTGAAGCTTTCTTT. Its translation: CASSLNRDSTEAFF.

The gene calls are TRBV25-1 and TRBJ1-2; 9 bases are shared with TRBD1. The trim removed 4 bases at V and 0 bases at J, leaving 0 bases unmatched. CDR3 length equals 14 residues. The germline V gene encodes CDR1 MGHDK and CDR2 SYGVNS. CDR3 protein: CASSGTGANYGYTF. The CDR3 DNA follows: TGTGCCAGCAGTGGGACAGGGGCTAACTATGGCTACACCTTC.

The chain is built from TRBV7-9 and TRBJ2-3, with unresolved D. Germline assignment: CDR1 SEHNR and CDR2 FQNEAQ (reference sequence). The germline V and J ends were trimmed by 1 base and 4 bases, with 6 bases remaining between them. The CDR3 covers 13 residues. Here the CDR3 DNA reads TGTGCCAGCAGCTTAGGGTCTGCAGATACGCAGTATTTT. Protein sequence: CASSLGSADTQYF.

The chain carries TRBV7-2 and TRBJ1-1; the D gene is possibly TRBD1 (5 bases). V gave up 5 bases and J gave up 3 bases, with 16 bases separating them. The CDR3 loop spans 15 amino acids. Looked up from germline, CDR1 is SGHTA and CDR2 is FQGNSA. CDR3: CASSQRGGRHTEAFF. The CDR3 bases are TGTGCCAGCAGCCAACGGGGGGGAAGGCACACTGAAGCTTTCTTT.

The V gene is TRBV11-2, the J gene TRBJ2-7, with 9 bases lining up with TRBD2. The CDR3 covers 16 residues. Germline V lookup: CDR1 SGHAT, CDR2 FQNNGV. The J segment lost 5 bases and the V segment lost 5 bases, leaving 13 bases of the junction unmatched. The CDR3 sequence: CASSPSGTVRNNEQYF. CDR3 nucleotides: TGTGCCAGCAGCCCTAGCGGGACAGTCCGTAACAACGAGCAGTACTTC.

The J gene is TRBJ1-5, the V gene TRBV28; D perhaps matches TRBD1 (5 bases). Germline loops: CDR1 MDHEN, CDR2 SYDVKM. This CDR3 region has 17 residues. V was cut by 6 bases and J by 2 bases, with 20 bases left in between. CDR3 residues: CASSLGRWGYGNQPQHF. The CDR3 DNA reads TGTGCCAGCAGCCTGGGGCGGTGGGGTTATGGCAATCAGCCCCAGCATTTT.

The rearrangement uses TRBV14 and TRBJ2-7; 8 nucleotides align to TRBD2. This CDR3 spans 16 amino acids. V gave up 3 bases and J gave up 4 bases; unmatched junction bases: 11. The germline V gene has CDR1 SGHDN and CDR2 FVKESK. The CDR3 DNA reads as TGTGCCAGCAGCCACCGAGTGGGGACTAGTTTATACGAGCAGTACTTC. Protein: CASSHRVGTSLYEQYF. Full variable domain (outside the CDR3, taken from reference TRBV14 and TRBJ2-7): EAGVTQFPSHSVIEKGQTVTLRCDPISGHDNLYWYRRVMGKEIKFLLHFVKESKQDESGMPNNRFLAERTGGTYSTLKVQPAELEDSGVYFCASSHRVGTSLYEQYFGPGTRLTVT.